These T cell receptor beta chains were read from a single sample in a study of control samples from healthy donors and cancer patients. The protocol was immunoSEQ multiplex PCR, while the TCRdb copy is restricted to in-frame clones and leaves out a portion. The sample records tens of thousands of clones, roughly 90% being singletons. Sample: blood. The receptors stem from a woman aged 45-60 years in good health. The CDR3 runs from the conserved cysteine through the conserved F or W. The D gene is left open where the match is weak. Part of the rows lack a size; the others show once, few, many or a class for expanded clones.

cdr3_length: 18
v_call: TRBV9
clone_size: medium-sized
j_call: TRBJ2-6
d_call: .
cdr3_aa: CASSDDPRSYSGANVLTF
cdr3_nt: TGTGCCAGCAGTGACGATCCTCGTTCCTACTCTGGGGCCAACGTCCTGACTTTC

cdr3_length: 15
v_call: TRBV6-2/TRBV6-3
clone_size: once
j_call: TRBJ1-2
d_call: TRBD1
cdr3_aa: CASSRNPTGGSGYTF
cdr3_nt: TGTGCCAGCAGTCGGAATCCGACAGGGGGTTCTGGCTACACCTTC

cdr3_length: 13
v_call: TRBV19
clone_size: few
j_call: TRBJ1-3
d_call: .
cdr3_aa: CASSLQLDNTIYF
cdr3_nt: TGTGCCAGTTCTCTCCAGTTGGACAACACCATATATTTT

cdr3_length: 13
v_call: TRBV11-3
clone_size: .
j_call: TRBJ2-7
d_call: TRBD2
cdr3_aa: CASSFAGAYEQYF
cdr3_nt: TGTGCCAGCAGTTTCGCGGGGGCCTACGAGCAGTACTTC

cdr3_length: 15
v_call: TRBV5-1
clone_size: .
j_call: TRBJ2-7
d_call: TRBD1
cdr3_aa: CASSRSEPGGYEQYF
cdr3_nt: TGCGCCAGCAGCCGTTCCGAACCAGGGGGCTACGAGCAGTACTTC

cdr3_length: 13
v_call: TRBV27
clone_size: .
j_call: TRBJ2-7
d_call: .
cdr3_aa: CASSQDRSYEQYF
cdr3_nt: TGTGCCAGCAGCCAAGATAGGTCGTACGAGCAGTACTTC

cdr3_length: 14
v_call: TRBV3-1/TRBV3-2
clone_size: .
j_call: TRBJ1-6
d_call: .
cdr3_aa: CASSQGSSLSPLHF
cdr3_nt: TGTGCCAGCAGCCAGGGGAGTTCTTTATCACCCCTCCACTTT

cdr3_length: 16
v_call: TRBV4-2
clone_size: .
j_call: TRBJ2-7
d_call: TRBD2
cdr3_aa: CASSQDTSGGIYEQYF
cdr3_nt: TGTGCCAGCAGCCAAGATACGTCGGGGGGGATCTACGAGCAGTACTTC

cdr3_length: 17
v_call: TRBV3-1/TRBV3-2
clone_size: .
j_call: TRBJ1-3
d_call: TRBD1
cdr3_aa: CASSLTWGQASGNTIYF
cdr3_nt: TGTGCCAGCAGCCTCACCTGGGGACAGGCCTCTGGAAACACCATATATTTT

cdr3_length: 15
v_call: TRBV9
clone_size: .
j_call: TRBJ2-1
d_call: TRBD1
cdr3_aa: CASSVDRGTYNEQFF
cdr3_nt: TGTGCCAGCAGCGTAGACAGGGGCACCTACAATGAGCAGTTCTTC

cdr3_length: 16
v_call: TRBV19
clone_size: .
j_call: TRBJ2-6
d_call: .
cdr3_aa: CASSKGQTSGANVLTF
cdr3_nt: TGTGCCAGTAGTAAAGGCCAGACCTCTGGGGCCAACGTCCTGACTTTC

cdr3_length: 15
v_call: TRBV2
clone_size: once
j_call: TRBJ2-4
d_call: TRBD1
cdr3_aa: CASSPEPGQGVIQYF
cdr3_nt: TGTGCCAGCAGTCCGGAACCGGGACAGGGAGTCATTCAGTACTTC

cdr3_length: 11
v_call: TRBV20-1
clone_size: .
j_call: TRBJ1-1
d_call: .
cdr3_aa: CSARTEIKAFF
cdr3_nt: TGCAGTGCTCGGACGGAAATTAAAGCTTTCTTT

cdr3_length: 13
v_call: TRBV2
clone_size: once
j_call: TRBJ2-7
d_call: .
cdr3_aa: CASALHHRDEQYF
cdr3_nt: TGTGCCAGCGCCCTACATCACAGGGACGAGCAGTACTTC

cdr3_length: 11
v_call: TRBV30
clone_size: .
j_call: TRBJ1-1
d_call: .
cdr3_aa: CAWNSPTEAFF
cdr3_nt: TGTGCCTGGAATTCGCCTACTGAAGCTTTCTTT

cdr3_length: 13
v_call: TRBV7-8
clone_size: .
j_call: TRBJ2-7
d_call: TRBD2
cdr3_aa: CASSLTSVYEQYF
cdr3_nt: TGTGCCAGCAGCTTAACTAGCGTATACGAGCAGTACTTC

cdr3_length: 16
v_call: TRBV19
clone_size: .
j_call: TRBJ1-2
d_call: .
cdr3_aa: CASSRWDIGENYGYTF
cdr3_nt: TGTGCCAGTAGTCGGTGGGACATCGGGGAGAACTATGGCTACACCTTC

cdr3_length: 15
v_call: TRBV19
clone_size: .
j_call: TRBJ1-4
d_call: TRBD1
cdr3_aa: CASRDRGAYNEKLFF
cdr3_nt: TGTGCCAGCCGGGACAGGGGGGCTTACAATGAAAAACTGTTTTTT

cdr3_length: 17
v_call: TRBV6-4
clone_size: .
j_call: TRBJ1-3
d_call: .
cdr3_aa: CASSDSKGPSSGNTIYF
cdr3_nt: TGTGCCAGCAGTGACTCGAAGGGGCCAAGCTCTGGAAACACCATATATTTT

cdr3_length: 14
v_call: TRBV7-8
clone_size: .
j_call: TRBJ1-3
d_call: .
cdr3_aa: CASSPDGFGNTIYF
cdr3_nt: TGTGCCAGCAGCCCTGATGGGTTTGGAAACACCATATATTTT

cdr3_length: 14
v_call: TRBV2
clone_size: .
j_call: TRBJ2-7
d_call: TRBD2
cdr3_aa: CASRGPGLGGEQYF
cdr3_nt: TGTGCCAGCAGGGGTCCGGGACTAGGGGGCGAGCAGTACTTC

cdr3_length: 12
v_call: TRBV12-3/TRBV12-4
clone_size: .
j_call: TRBJ1-5
d_call: .
cdr3_aa: CASSLGNQPQHF
cdr3_nt: TGTGCCAGCAGTTTAGGCAATCAGCCCCAGCATTTT

cdr3_length: 15
v_call: TRBV11-3
clone_size: .
j_call: TRBJ2-2
d_call: .
cdr3_aa: CASSLTGTLTGELFF
cdr3_nt: TGTGCCAGCAGCCTAACAGGGACTCTAACCGGGGAGCTGTTTTTT

cdr3_length: 17
v_call: TRBV9
clone_size: .
j_call: TRBJ2-3
d_call: TRBD2
cdr3_aa: CASSAGAGRGVIDTQYF
cdr3_nt: TGTGCCAGCAGCGCCGGAGCTGGGCGGGGGGTAATAGATACGCAGTATTTT

cdr3_length: 13
v_call: TRBV5-8
clone_size: once
j_call: TRBJ1-4
d_call: .
cdr3_aa: CASSLIINEKLFF
cdr3_nt: TGTGCCAGCAGCTTGATCATTAATGAAAAACTGTTTTTT

cdr3_length: 16
v_call: TRBV20-1
clone_size: .
j_call: TRBJ1-1
d_call: TRBD1
cdr3_aa: CSASLPGGAFGSEAFF
cdr3_nt: TGCAGTGCTAGTCTCCCAGGGGGCGCTTTTGGGTCTGAAGCTTTCTTT

cdr3_length: 17
v_call: TRBV3-1/TRBV3-2
clone_size: .
j_call: TRBJ2-3
d_call: TRBD2
cdr3_aa: CASSQEKGAGGGDTQYF
cdr3_nt: TGTGCCAGCAGCCAAGAGAAGGGAGCGGGGGGTGGAGATACGCAGTATTTT

cdr3_length: 15
v_call: TRBV5-4
clone_size: .
j_call: TRBJ2-7
d_call: .
cdr3_aa: CASSLEEWGLYEQYF
cdr3_nt: TGTGCCAGCAGCTTGGAAGAGTGGGGCCTCTACGAGCAGTACTTC

cdr3_length: 13
v_call: TRBV6-2/TRBV6-3
clone_size: .
j_call: TRBJ1-5
d_call: .
cdr3_aa: CASSYRVNQPQHF
cdr3_nt: TGTGCCAGCAGTTACAGGGTGAATCAGCCCCAGCATTTT

cdr3_length: 15
v_call: TRBV30
clone_size: few
j_call: TRBJ1-4
d_call: .
cdr3_aa: CAWSVLGTANEKLFF
cdr3_nt: TGTGCCTGGAGTGTACTAGGGACTGCTAATGAAAAACTGTTTTTT

cdr3_length: 12
v_call: TRBV15
clone_size: few
j_call: TRBJ1-2
d_call: .
cdr3_aa: CATSRQPYGYTF
cdr3_nt: TGTGCCACCAGCAGACAACCCTATGGCTACACCTTC

cdr3_length: 15
v_call: TRBV6-6
clone_size: .
j_call: TRBJ2-7
d_call: .
cdr3_aa: CASSYTRADSYEQYF
cdr3_nt: TGTGCCAGCAGTTACACCCGGGCCGACTCCTACGAGCAGTACTTC

cdr3_length: 12
v_call: TRBV12-3/TRBV12-4
clone_size: .
j_call: TRBJ1-2
d_call: .
cdr3_aa: CASSLGNYGYTF
cdr3_nt: TGTGCCAGCAGTTTAGGGAACTATGGCTACACCTTC

cdr3_length: 13
v_call: TRBV30
clone_size: .
j_call: TRBJ2-3
d_call: .
cdr3_aa: CAFTSLTTNTQYF
cdr3_nt: TGTGCCTTCACTAGCCTTACCACAAATACGCAGTATTTT

cdr3_length: 14
v_call: TRBV6-5
clone_size: .
j_call: TRBJ1-6
d_call: .
cdr3_aa: CASMRDPTNSPLHF
cdr3_nt: TGTGCCAGCATGCGGGACCCAACAAATTCACCCCTCCACTTT

cdr3_length: 13
v_call: TRBV7-9
clone_size: once
j_call: TRBJ1-3
d_call: .
cdr3_aa: CASSWPAGNTIYF
cdr3_nt: TGTGCCAGCAGCTGGCCAGCTGGAAACACCATATATTTT

cdr3_length: 13
v_call: TRBV2
clone_size: .
j_call: TRBJ2-1
d_call: .
cdr3_aa: CASSLQGWDEQFF
cdr3_nt: TGTGCCAGCAGTCTACAGGGTTGGGATGAGCAGTTCTTC

cdr3_length: 13
v_call: TRBV27
clone_size: .
j_call: TRBJ1-4
d_call: .
cdr3_aa: CASSRTRREKLFF
cdr3_nt: TGTGCCAGCTCAAGGACCCGGAGGGAAAAACTGTTTTTT

cdr3_length: 11
v_call: TRBV20-1
clone_size: .
j_call: TRBJ2-7
d_call: .
cdr3_aa: CSARDQLWQYF
cdr3_nt: TGCAGTGCTAGAGATCAGCTCTGGCAGTACTTC

cdr3_length: 15
v_call: TRBV2
clone_size: .
j_call: TRBJ1-6
d_call: .
cdr3_aa: CASSSQMTAHSPLHF
cdr3_nt: TGTGCCAGCAGCAGCCAAATGACAGCCCATTCACCCCTCCACTTT

cdr3_length: 14
v_call: TRBV25-1
clone_size: .
j_call: TRBJ2-3
d_call: .
cdr3_aa: CASSERWSTDTQYF
cdr3_nt: TGTGCCAGCAGTGAACGGTGGAGCACAGATACGCAGTATTTT

cdr3_length: 16
v_call: TRBV18
clone_size: once
j_call: TRBJ2-7
d_call: .
cdr3_aa: CASQTGTPNGLYEQYF
cdr3_nt: TGTGCCAGCCAAACGGGGACGCCAAATGGCCTCTACGAGCAGTACTTC

cdr3_length: 14
v_call: TRBV5-5
clone_size: .
j_call: TRBJ2-7
d_call: .
cdr3_aa: CASSPGRSSYEQYF
cdr3_nt: TGTGCCAGCAGCCCAGGGAGAAGCTCCTACGAGCAGTACTTC

cdr3_length: 17
v_call: TRBV5-1
clone_size: .
j_call: TRBJ2-1
d_call: TRBD2
cdr3_aa: CASSLEGLAGGFNEQFF
cdr3_nt: TGCGCCAGCAGCTTGGAGGGACTAGCGGGGGGTTTCAATGAGCAGTTCTTC

cdr3_length: 17
v_call: TRBV4-2
clone_size: .
j_call: TRBJ1-2
d_call: TRBD1
cdr3_aa: CASSQESWEQGGNGYTF
cdr3_nt: TGTGCCAGCAGCCAAGAAAGTTGGGAACAGGGGGGCAATGGCTACACCTTC

cdr3_length: 13
v_call: TRBV2
clone_size: .
j_call: TRBJ1-3
d_call: TRBD1
cdr3_aa: CASRQGSGNTIYF
cdr3_nt: TGTGCCAGCCGACAGGGTTCTGGAAACACCATATATTTT

cdr3_length: 15
v_call: TRBV3-1/TRBV3-2
clone_size: .
j_call: TRBJ1-2
d_call: TRBD1
cdr3_aa: CASSQEATGGLGYTF
cdr3_nt: TGTGCCAGCAGCCAAGAGGCGACAGGGGGCCTTGGCTACACCTTC

cdr3_length: 14
v_call: TRBV7-8
clone_size: .
j_call: TRBJ2-1
d_call: TRBD1
cdr3_aa: CASSPGGIKNEQFF
cdr3_nt: TGTGCCAGCAGTCCAGGGGGCATCAAGAATGAGCAGTTCTTC

cdr3_length: 15
v_call: TRBV6-1
clone_size: .
j_call: TRBJ1-6
d_call: .
cdr3_aa: CASSELAVVHSPLHF
cdr3_nt: TGTGCCAGCAGTGAACTGGCAGTAGTCCATTCACCCCTCCACTTT

cdr3_length: 12
v_call: TRBV29-1
clone_size: .
j_call: TRBJ2-6
d_call: .
cdr3_aa: CSVLSGANVLTF
cdr3_nt: TGCAGCGTTTTATCTGGGGCCAACGTCCTGACTTTC

cdr3_length: 14
v_call: TRBV30
clone_size: .
j_call: TRBJ1-1
d_call: TRBD1
cdr3_aa: CAGRTGGIILEAFF
cdr3_nt: TGTGCCGGACGGACAGGCGGAATCATTTTAGAAGCTTTCTTT

cdr3_length: 15
v_call: TRBV6-4
clone_size: .
j_call: TRBJ1-2
d_call: .
cdr3_aa: CASSEAGGRTVGYTF
cdr3_nt: TGTGCCAGCAGTGAAGCGGGGGGCAGGACGGTCGGCTACACCTTC

cdr3_length: 14
v_call: TRBV21-1
clone_size: .
j_call: TRBJ1-2
d_call: .
cdr3_aa: CAGPQSGDNRGYTF
cdr3_nt: TGTGCCGGTCCTCAGTCAGGGGACAACAGGGGCTACACCTTC

cdr3_length: 14
v_call: TRBV30
clone_size: .
j_call: TRBJ2-7
d_call: TRBD1
cdr3_aa: CATSRTGATYEQYF
cdr3_nt: TGTGCCACCTCTAGGACAGGGGCTACCTACGAGCAGTACTTC

cdr3_length: 16
v_call: TRBV6-2/TRBV6-3
clone_size: .
j_call: TRBJ1-5
d_call: .
cdr3_aa: CASSYSSTGGEQPQHF
cdr3_nt: TGTGCCAGCAGTTACAGTTCCACGGGGGGCGAACAGCCCCAGCATTTT

cdr3_length: 15
v_call: TRBV5-1
clone_size: .
j_call: TRBJ2-5
d_call: TRBD2
cdr3_aa: CASSITAGGRETQYF
cdr3_nt: TGCGCCAGCAGCATCACAGCGGGGGGGCGAGAGACCCAGTACTTC

cdr3_length: 12
v_call: TRBV30
clone_size: .
j_call: TRBJ2-1
d_call: .
cdr3_aa: CAWRGLSNEQFF
cdr3_nt: TGTGCCTGGAGGGGCCTTTCCAATGAGCAGTTCTTC